This T cell receptor beta chain was captured in a study of spatial heterogeneity in lung cancer. Study-level information: PBMC samples from follow-up, where available, were sequenced a median of around two years after resection. Compared with alpha-chain sequences, beta-chain sequences were consistently detected in greater numbers.

Note on this clonotype: No conserved phenylalanine or tryptophan is present at the end of the CDR3, so a read error is the likely explanation.

Time point indicated: blood at routine non-recurrence follow-up after resection. Whole RNA, isolated from tumor, nontumor lung or frozen PBMC, was sequenced without prior sorting. TCRdb processed the 5' RACE reads anew with MiXCR; each CDR3 protein has one entry. The sample includes approximately 50,000 distinct CDR3 sequences, around 6.7% seen only once; the top ten take around 36%. The sample was PBMCs, taken at follow-up. The TCR comes from a female donor with early-stage non-small cell lung cancer.

For the CDR3, the DNA is TGCGCCAGCAGCCAGGGACTAGCGGGGAGCTACCACGAGCAGTACTCC. This sequence encodes CASSQGLAGSYHEQYS. The chain employs TRBV5-1 and TRBJ2-7; 13 bases align to TRBD2. The CDR3 spans 16 residues. Losses at the gene ends were 4 bases for V and 5 bases for J; bases not matched to a gene: 9. Germline V gene data show CDR1 as SGHRS and CDR2 as YFSETQ.